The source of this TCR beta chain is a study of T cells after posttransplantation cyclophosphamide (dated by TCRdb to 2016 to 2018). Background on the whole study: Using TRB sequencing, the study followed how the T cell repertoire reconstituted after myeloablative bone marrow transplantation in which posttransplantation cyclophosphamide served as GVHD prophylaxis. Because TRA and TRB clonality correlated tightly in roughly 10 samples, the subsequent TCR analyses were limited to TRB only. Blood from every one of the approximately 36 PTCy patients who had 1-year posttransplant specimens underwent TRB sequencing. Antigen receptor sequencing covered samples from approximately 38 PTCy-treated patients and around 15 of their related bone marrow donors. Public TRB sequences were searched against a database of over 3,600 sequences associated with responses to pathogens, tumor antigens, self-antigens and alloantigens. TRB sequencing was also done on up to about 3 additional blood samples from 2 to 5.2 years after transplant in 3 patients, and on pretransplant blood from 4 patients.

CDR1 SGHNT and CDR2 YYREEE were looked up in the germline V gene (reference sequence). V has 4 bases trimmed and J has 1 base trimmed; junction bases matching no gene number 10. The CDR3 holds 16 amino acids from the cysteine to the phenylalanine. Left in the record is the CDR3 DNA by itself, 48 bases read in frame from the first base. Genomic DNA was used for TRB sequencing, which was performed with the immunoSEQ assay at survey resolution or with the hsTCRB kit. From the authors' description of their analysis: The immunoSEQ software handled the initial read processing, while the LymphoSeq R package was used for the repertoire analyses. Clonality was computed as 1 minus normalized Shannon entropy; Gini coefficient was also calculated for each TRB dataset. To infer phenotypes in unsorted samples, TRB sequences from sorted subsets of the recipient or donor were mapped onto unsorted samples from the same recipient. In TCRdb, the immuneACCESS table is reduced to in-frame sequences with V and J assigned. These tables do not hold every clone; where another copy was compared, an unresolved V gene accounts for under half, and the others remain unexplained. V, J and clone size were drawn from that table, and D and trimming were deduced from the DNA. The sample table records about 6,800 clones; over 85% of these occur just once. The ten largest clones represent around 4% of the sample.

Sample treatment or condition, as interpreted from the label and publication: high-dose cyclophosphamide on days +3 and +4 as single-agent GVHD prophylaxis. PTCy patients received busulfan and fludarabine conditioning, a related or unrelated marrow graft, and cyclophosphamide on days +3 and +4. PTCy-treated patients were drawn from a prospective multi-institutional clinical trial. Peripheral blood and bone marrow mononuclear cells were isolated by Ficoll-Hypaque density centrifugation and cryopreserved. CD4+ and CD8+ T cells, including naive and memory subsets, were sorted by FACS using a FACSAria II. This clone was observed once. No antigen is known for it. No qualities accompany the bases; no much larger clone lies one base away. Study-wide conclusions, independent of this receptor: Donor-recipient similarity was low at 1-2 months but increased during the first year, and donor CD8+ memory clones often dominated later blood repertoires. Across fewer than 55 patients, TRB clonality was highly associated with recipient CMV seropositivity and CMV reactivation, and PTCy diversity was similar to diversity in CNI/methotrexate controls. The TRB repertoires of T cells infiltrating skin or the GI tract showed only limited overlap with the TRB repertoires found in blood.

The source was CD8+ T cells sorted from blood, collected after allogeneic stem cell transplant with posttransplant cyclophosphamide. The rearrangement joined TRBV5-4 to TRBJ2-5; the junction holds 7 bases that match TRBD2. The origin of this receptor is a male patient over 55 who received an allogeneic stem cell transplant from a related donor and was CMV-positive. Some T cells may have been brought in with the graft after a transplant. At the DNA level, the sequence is TGTGCCAGCAGCCTTTACCGGGACTACCTCCAAGAGACCCAGTACTTC. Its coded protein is CASSLYRDYLQETQYF.